In this sample, the clone carrying this TCR beta chain turned up a few times. The data were obtained in a study of blood T cell repertoires in COVID-19. Assay used: immunoSEQ multiplex PCR; TCRdb lists only in-frame clones, some missing. The sample carries tens of thousands of clones, about 78% recorded once. Germline CDR1 reads SGHAT; CDR2 reads FQNNGV. The CDR3 runs to 15 residues. The ends lost 6 bases at V and 4 bases at J; junction bases unmatched: 12. The clonotype originates from a woman aged 55-70 years with acute or convalescent COVID-19. The material sequenced was peripheral blood. The chain employs TRBV11-2 and TRBJ2-7, with 7 bases that match TRBD1. CDR3 residues: CASSLTDGRGYEQYF. The CDR3 nucleotides read TGTGCCAGCAGTCTAACTGACGGCAGGGGGTACGAGCAGTACTTC.